The T cell receptor beta chain under discussion was sequenced for a study of shared clonotypes between healthy human individuals. Points from the study as a whole: Apart from blood, nothing was sampled; tissue repertoires likely differ.

Worth noting for this clone: The antigen remains undetermined.

CD45RO-negative CD8 cells positively selected for CCR7 made up the naive population, which excluded terminally differentiated effector memory CD45RA+ cells. The method was immunoSEQ multiplex PCR; TCRdb's version includes in-frame clones alone and lacks a portion of them. This sample has around 2.1 million clones; 93% occur once, and the top ten carry about 1.8%. This sequence was found in a man aged 18 to 35 in good health. Some clones in this sample may be carry-over from other donors' samples. Material for sequencing was naive CD8+ T cells from PBMCs.

The CDR3 reads CASSIGGASGSDTGELFF. CDR3 DNA: TGTGCCAGTAGTATAGGCGGGGCTAGCGGGAGTGACACCGGGGAGCTGTTTTTT. The chain links TRBV19 to TRBJ2-2, with 10 bases lining up with TRBD2. Germline V CDR1 and CDR2: LNHDA, SQIVND (reference sequence). With V trimmed by 1 base and J by 3 bases, 8 bases remained unmatched. The CDR3 covers 18 residues.